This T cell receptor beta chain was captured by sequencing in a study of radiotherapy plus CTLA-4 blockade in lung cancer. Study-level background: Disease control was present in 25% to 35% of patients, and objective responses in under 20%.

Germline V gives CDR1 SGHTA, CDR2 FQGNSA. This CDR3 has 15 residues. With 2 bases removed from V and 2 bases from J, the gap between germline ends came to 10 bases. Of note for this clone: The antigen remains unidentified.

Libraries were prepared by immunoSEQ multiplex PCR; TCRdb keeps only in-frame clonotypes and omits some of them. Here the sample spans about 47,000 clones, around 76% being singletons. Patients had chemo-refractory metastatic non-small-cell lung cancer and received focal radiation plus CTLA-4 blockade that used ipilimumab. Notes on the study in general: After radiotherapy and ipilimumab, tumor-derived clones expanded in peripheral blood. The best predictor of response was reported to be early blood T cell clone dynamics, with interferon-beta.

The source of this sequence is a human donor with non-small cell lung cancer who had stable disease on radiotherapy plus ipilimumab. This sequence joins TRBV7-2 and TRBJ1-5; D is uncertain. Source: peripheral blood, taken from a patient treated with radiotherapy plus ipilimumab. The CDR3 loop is CASSLIKGGNQPQHF. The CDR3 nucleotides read TGTGCCAGCAGCTTAATTAAGGGTGGCAATCAGCCCCAGCATTTT.